This entry is about one T cell receptor (beta chain). What it binds is unknown. The source of the sample is a study of T cell responses to AZD1222 COVID-19 vaccine. Notes on the study in general: Spike-specific TCR breadth and depth went up after people got two AZD1222 doses. Seropositive status at baseline applied to only 5 or 6 AZD1222 recipients. Within unmutated variant regions lay the reported targets of nearly half of spike-specific TCRs. Spike regions recognized by vaccine-associated CD4 TCRs spanned the protein, led by 160-218 and 743-854.

This CDR3 comprises 16 residues. Per the germline V gene, CDR1 is SGDLS and CDR2 is YYNGEE. The germline V and J ends were trimmed by 0 bases and 1 base, with 13 bases remaining between them. Sequenced by immunoSEQ multiplex PCR; TCRdb stores in-frame clones only, minus some. The sample lists 140,000 to 150,000 clones; 85% to 95% were seen once. This specimen was peripheral blood, taken on day 0 of AZD1222 vaccination. The receptor's source is an adult in good health. This chain uses TRBV9 with TRBJ1-1, with D maybe TRBD1 (6 bases). CDR3 amino acids: CASSVVGAAQNTEAFF. The DNA of the CDR3 is TGTGCCAGCAGCGTAGTGGGGGCAGCCCAGAACACTGAAGCTTTCTTT. The whole variable domain, filled in from reference TRBV9 and TRBJ1-1, reads DSGVTQTPKHLITATGQRVTLRCSPRSGDLSVYWYQQSLDQGLQFLIQYYNGEERAKGNILERFSAQQFPDLHSELNLSSLELGDSALYFCASSVVGAAQNTEAFFGQGTRLTVV.